The next 24 T cell receptor beta chains were all read from a single sample in a study of T cell repertoires in cytomegalovirus infection. TCRdb reprocessed the reads via MiXCR and lists one record per CDR3 protein. Altogether a few hundred thousand distinct CDR3 sequences are present, almost 40% being singletons, with the ten largest covering 48%. No antigen has been assigned to these receptors. Sequences were derived from cultured PBMCs, sampled from culture after CMV antigen stimulation. Receptors were obtained from a human donor in good health (CMV status not recorded). Some clones in this sample may be carry-over from other donors' samples.

The CDR3 is CASSLPLTGPGGYTF. The CDR3 nucleotides read TGTGCCAGCAGCCTGCCCCTGACAGGGCCGGGAGGCTACACCTTC. The genes are TRBV7-6 and TRBJ1-2; TRBD1 agrees at 7 bases. CDR1 and CDR2 from the germline V gene are SGHVS and FNYEAQ. The CDR3 has 15 amino acids. With V trimmed by 5 bases and J by 8 bases, 14 bases remained unmatched.

V is TRBV7-9 and J is TRBJ1-2, with D perhaps matching TRBD1 (5 bases). The CDR3 runs 15 residues. V was clipped by 3 bases and J by 3 bases, with 14 bases between them. CDR1 is SEHNR and CDR2 is FQNEAQ in the germline V gene (reference sequence). Written as DNA, the CDR3 is TGTGCCAGCAGCTTGGGGACCGAAAACTACTATGGCTACACCTTC. Translating it yields CASSLGTENYYGYTF. The whole variable domain, filled in from reference TRBV7-9 and TRBJ1-2, reads DTGVSQNPRHKITKRGQNVTFRCDPISEHNRLYWYRQTLGQGPEFLTYFQNEAQLEKSRLLSDRFSAERPKGSFSTLEIQRTEQGDSAMYLCASSLGTENYYGYTFGSGTRLTVV.

This clonotype has a handful of counts. The V call is TRBV7-2, the J call TRBJ1-1; no firm D call. CDR3 size: 14 residues. The germline V gene encodes CDR1 SGHTA and CDR2 FQGNSA. V lost 0 bases and J 1 base, leaving 6 bases between the germline ends. CDR3 region: CASSLAVWNTEAFF. CDR3 DNA: TGTGCCAGCAGCTTAGCCGTTTGGAACACTGAAGCTTTCTTT.

The chain is built from TRBV20-1 and TRBJ2-7; D remains unclear. Trimming removed 2 bases from V and 0 bases from J, with 8 bases in between. CDR1 is DFQATT and CDR2 is SNEGSKA in the germline V gene (reference sequence). The CDR3 is 13 amino acids. This chain's CDR3 is CSARPDGSYEQYF. The CDR3 DNA sequence: TGCAGTGCTAGACCGGACGGCTCCTACGAGCAGTACTTC.

V usage is TRBV20-1 and J usage is TRBJ2-5; D gene unclear. The CDR3 spans 11 residues. Trimming cost V 7 bases and J 2 bases, with 8 bases left between them. The germline CDR1 and CDR2 sequences are DFQATT and SNEGSKA (reference sequence). Here the CDR3 DNA reads TGCAGTGGGCGGAGACAAGAGACCCAGTACTTC. It translates to CSGRRQETQYF.

The J gene is TRBJ2-1, the V gene TRBV7-2; 7 positions agree with TRBD2. The germline V gene has CDR1 SGHTA and CDR2 FQGNSA. The CDR3 consists of 14 residues. J was trimmed by 9 bases and V by 6 bases; bases with no gene match: 11. The DNA of the CDR3 is TGTGCCAGCAGTTTTAGCGGTAGCGGGCGTGAGCAGTTCTTC. It is translated as CASSFSGSGREQFF. The whole variable domain, filled in from reference TRBV7-2 and TRBJ2-1, reads GAGVSQSPSNKVTEKGKDVELRCDPISGHTALYWYRQSLGQGLEFLIYFQGNSAPDKSGLPSDRFSAERTGGSVSTLTIQRTQQEDSAVYLCASSFSGSGREQFFGPGTRLTVL.

The chain joins TRBV6-2 or TRBV6-3 to TRBJ2-2, with D perhaps matching TRBD2 (5 bases). CDR1 and CDR2 (germline): MNHEY, SVGEGT. The length of the CDR3 is 15 residues. Trimming removed 2 bases at V and 5 bases at J, with 12 bases between. CDR3 protein: CASSYLSRGTGELFF. The CDR3 coding sequence is TGTGCCAGCAGTTACCTCTCCCGAGGGACCGGGGAGCTGTTTTTT.

J is TRBJ1-1 and V is TRBV28; 8 nucleotides line up with TRBD1. This CDR3 has 11 amino acids. Germline values: CDR1 MDHEN, CDR2 SYDVKM. V was clipped by 10 bases and J by 7 bases; unmatched bases: 5. Here the CDR3 DNA reads TGTGCCACCCGGACAGGGAATGAAGCTTTCTTT. Translating gives CATRTGNEAFF.

This chain connects TRBV7-2 to TRBJ2-5; D perhaps matches TRBD2 (6 bases). The V gene's germline CDR1 is SGHTA and CDR2 FQGNSA. Trimming pared 5 bases from V and 5 bases from J, leaving 15 bases between. There are 14 residues in the CDR3. The CDR3 loop is CASSAGQGSETQYF. The CDR3 region has the DNA TGTGCCAGCAGCGCGGGGCAGGGTTCGGAGACCCAGTACTTC.

The V and J genes are TRBV19 and TRBJ2-2; D may be TRBD2 (5 bases). Trimming stripped 5 bases from V and 7 bases from J, with 14 bases between. Germline CDR1 and CDR2: LNHDA and SQIVND (reference sequence). This CDR3 has 14 amino acids. CDR3 coding DNA: TGTGCCAGTAGTCCCTCCTCGGGGTTCGGGGAGCTGTTTTTT. Protein product: CASSPSSGFGELFF.

This chain joins TRBV7-6 and TRBJ2-5, with D tentatively TRBD1 (5 bases). This CDR3 comprises 15 residues. Germline loops: CDR1 SGHVS, CDR2 FNYEAQ. Trimming took off 0 bases at V and 4 bases at J, with 12 bases between the two ends. The DNA for the CDR3 is TGTGCCAGCAGCTTAGCCACAGGTCACGGAGAGACCCAGTACTTC. Protein: CASSLATGHGETQYF. Full variable domain (rest looked up from reference TRBV7-6 and TRBJ2-5): GAGVSQSPRYKVTKRGQDVALRCDPISGHVSLYWYRQALGQGPEFLTYFNYEAQQDKSGLPNDRFSAERPEGSISTLTIQRTEQRDSAMYRCASSLATGHGETQYFGPGTRLLVL.

This rearrangement joins TRBV4-1 to TRBJ2-1, with 7 bases lining up with TRBD2. Germline V CDR1 and CDR2: MGHRA, YSYEKL. The length of the CDR3 is 17 residues. After removal of 1 base from V and 10 bases from J, the junction contained 16 bases not matched to a gene. The CDR3 DNA follows: TGCGCCAGCAGCCAAGGCCCCGGCAGCGGGGCGAGTGGGGAGCAGTTCTTC. It specifies CASSQGPGSGASGEQFF.

This clonotype was seen a few times. The chain carries TRBV11-2 and TRBJ2-7; TRBD2 aligns across 14 bases. Germline V gene data show CDR1 as SGHAT and CDR2 as FQNNGV. This CDR3 comprises 16 residues. Trimming at V came to 5 bases and at J to 5 bases, leaving 8 bases not matched to a gene. The CDR3 is CASSKTSGRAAHEQYF. The CDR3, as DNA: TGTGCCAGCAGCAAGACTAGCGGGAGGGCCGCCCACGAGCAGTACTTC.

This clonotype was recorded at least ten times. CDR3 DNA sequence: TGTGCCAGCAGCTTTAAACTAGCGGGCGGCACAGATACGCAGTATTTT. Its protein is CASSFKLAGGTDTQYF. The chain uses TRBV7-2 and TRBJ2-3, with 9 bases fitting TRBD2. The CDR3 has 16 amino acids. Germline-derived CDR1 and CDR2 are SGHTA and FQGNSA. J was trimmed by 1 base and V by 3 bases; bases with no gene match: 5.

The genes are TRBV7-2 and TRBJ2-1, with 11 bases matching TRBD2. V shed 2 bases and J 0 bases; nucleotides not matched to a gene: 9. This CDR3 has 19 amino acids. CDR1 is SGHTA, CDR2 FQGNSA, per germline. CDR3 protein: CASSLTSGGRSSSYNEQFF. The CDR3 DNA reads TGTGCCAGCAGCTTAACTAGCGGGGGCCGAAGTAGCTCCTACAATGAGCAGTTCTTC.

This clonotype was seen a handful of times. V usage is TRBV12-3 or TRBV12-4 and J usage is TRBJ2-2; D is perhaps TRBD1 (6 bases). The CDR3 loop spans 15 amino acids. The V end was cut by 7 bases, the J end by 2 bases, with 14 bases between. CDR3 loop: CASNPTGFNTGELFF. CDR3 in DNA: TGTGCCAGCAACCCCACAGGGTTCAACACCGGGGAGCTGTTTTTT.

This clonotype was seen ten or more times. The CDR3 DNA follows: TGTGCCAGCAGCCCGAGCCCGGGACAGGGCATGGTCGGGAGGAGGCCAGATACGCAGTATTTT. This encodes CASSPSPGQGMVGRRPDTQYF. V gene TRBV7-6 combines with J gene TRBJ2-3; 9 nucleotides match TRBD1. The germline CDR1 and CDR2 sequences are SGHVS and FNYEAQ. The CDR3 contains 21 residues. V was clipped by 5 bases and J by 4 bases; unmatched bases: 25.

This chain links TRBV28 with TRBJ1-2; the match to TRBD1 covers 9 bases. Trimming cost V 5 bases and J 5 bases; bases outside gene matches: 9. Germline values: CDR1 MDHEN, CDR2 SYDVKM. The CDR3 extends over 15 amino acids. The CDR3 bases are TGTGCCAGCAGTCCGGGACAGGGAGCTTGGTATGGCTACACCTTC. It encodes CASSPGQGAWYGYTF.

This clonotype was seen only a few times. The chain recombines TRBV4-3 with TRBJ2-3; D not resolved. Deletions cut 0 bases from V and 1 base from J, with 8 bases between. Germline V gives CDR1 LGHNA, CDR2 YSLEER. The CDR3 has 15 amino acids. DNA of the CDR3: TGCGCCAGCAGCCAAGAACCGGATGGCACAGATACGCAGTATTTT. It specifies CASSQEPDGTDTQYF.

The chain couples TRBV20-1 to TRBJ1-3, with D unclear. The germline CDR1 and CDR2 sequences are DFQATT and SNEGSKA (reference sequence). This CDR3 is built from 14 residues. Trimming shortened V by 3 bases and J by 2 bases, and 11 bases separated the two germline ends. The chain's CDR3 is CSARMGGTGNTIYF. The CDR3 coding sequence is TGCAGTGCTAGGATGGGAGGGACTGGAAACACCATATATTTT.

V is TRBV7-2 and J is TRBJ1-3; D not resolved. This CDR3 has 13 amino acids. Looked up from germline, CDR1 is SGHTA and CDR2 is FQGNSA. V lost 8 bases, J lost 5 bases, and 13 bases lay in between. The CDR3 sequence: CASGSEVRNTIYF. The CDR3 DNA sequence: TGTGCCAGCGGCTCGGAGGTTCGAAACACCATATATTTT.

This clonotype was detected only once. This chain links TRBV7-6 with TRBJ2-5; 7 nucleotides agree with TRBD1. The CDR3 loop spans 13 amino acids. V was pared by 4 bases and J by 5 bases, with 4 bases of the junction left unmatched. In germline, CDR1 is SGHVS, CDR2 FNYEAQ. The DNA of the CDR3 is TGTGCCAGCAGCTCACAGGGGTGGGAGACCCAGTACTTC. Residues: CASSSQGWETQYF.

The rearrangement uses TRBV20-1 and TRBJ1-5; a possible D gene is TRBD1 (5 bases). The CDR3 has 14 amino acids. V dropped 4 bases and J dropped 5 bases, with 15 bases sitting between them. Germline CDR1 DFQATT, CDR2 SNEGSKA (reference sequence). CDR3 coding DNA: TGCAGTGCTATTCCGGGACCAATCGATCAGCCCCAGCATTTT. Translated, it gives CSAIPGPIDQPQHF.

The sample holds a few counts of this clonotype. The gene calls are TRBV4-3 and TRBJ1-1, with D unclear. CDR3 length: 14 amino acids. Germline CDR1 reads LGHNA; CDR2 reads YSLEER. The V end was cut by 4 bases, the J end by 3 bases, with 12 bases between. The CDR3 loop is CASSRRGYDTEAFF. CDR3 DNA: TGCGCCAGCAGCCGACGAGGGTACGACACTGAAGCTTTCTTT.